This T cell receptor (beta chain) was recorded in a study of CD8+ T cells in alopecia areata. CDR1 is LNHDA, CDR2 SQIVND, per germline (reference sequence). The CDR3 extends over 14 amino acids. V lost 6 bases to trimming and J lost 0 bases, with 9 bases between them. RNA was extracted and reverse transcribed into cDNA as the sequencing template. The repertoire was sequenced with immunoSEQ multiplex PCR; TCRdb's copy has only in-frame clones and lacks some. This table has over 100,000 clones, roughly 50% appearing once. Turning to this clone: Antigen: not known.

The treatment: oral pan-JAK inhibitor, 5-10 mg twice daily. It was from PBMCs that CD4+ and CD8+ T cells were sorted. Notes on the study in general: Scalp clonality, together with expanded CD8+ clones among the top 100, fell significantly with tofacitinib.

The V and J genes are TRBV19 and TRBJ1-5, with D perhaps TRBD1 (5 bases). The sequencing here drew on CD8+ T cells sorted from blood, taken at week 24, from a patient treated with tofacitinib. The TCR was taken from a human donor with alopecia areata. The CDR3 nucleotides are TGTGCCAGTAGACAGGCAAATAGCAATCAGCCCCAGCATTTT. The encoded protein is CASRQANSNQPQHF.